This is a list of T cell receptor beta chains from one sample in a study of blood T cell repertoires in COVID-19. The repertoire was sequenced with immunoSEQ multiplex PCR; TCRdb's copy has only in-frame clones and lacks some. The sample includes 120,000 to 150,000 clones, 84% of them seen just once. Sample: PBMCs or T cells enriched from blood (not recorded which). The receptors here all came from a woman aged 45 to 65 with acute COVID-19. The conserved cysteine and the conserved F or W are not part of the CDR3 here.

V: TRBV11-2; CDR3: ASSSGVAGGQETQY
V: TRBV9; CDR3: ASSAVAGNEQF
V: TRBV3-1/TRBV3-2; CDR3: ASSLSGRVTGELF
V: TRBV19; CDR3: AANRGRFQPQH
V: TRBV12-3/TRBV12-4; CDR3: ASRGTGNSPLH
V: TRBV7-2; CDR3: ASSFFGQGSNQPQH
V: TRBV24-1; CDR3: ATSGLATTGELF
V: TRBV19; CDR3: ASTLGGSYNEQF
V: TRBV5-1; CDR3: ASSLDVGSGEAF
V: TRBV4-1; CDR3: ASSQVYGNQPQH
V: TRBV5-1; CDR3: ASSSQGAGNTIY
V: TRBV5-4; CDR3: ASSLDSSNSPLH
V: TRBV19; CDR3: ASSIRQGSYGYT
V: TRBV25-1; CDR3: ASSDAGSEAF
V: TRBV15; CDR3: ATSRDTTARREQY
V: TRBV6-5; CDR3: ASSSEGFYEQY
V: TRBV6-5; CDR3: ASRSGSDTGELF
V: TRBV18; CDR3: ASSPIAGGTDTQY
V: TRBV18; CDR3: ASSMQVETQY
V: TRBV5-8; CDR3: ASSLGQQTKTGELF
V: TRBV30; CDR3: AWSISRASGGYT
V: TRBV6-1; CDR3: ASREGQVSSPLH
V: TRBV4-1; CDR3: ASSPLRSGNSPLH
V: TRBV5-4; CDR3: ASSSTTGLSETQY
V: TRBV7-9; CDR3: ASSLDRNQPQH
V: TRBV19; CDR3: ASSMTSASYEQY
V: TRBV4-1; CDR3: ASSGTWPGANVLT
V: TRBV7-3; CDR3: ASSLGAGGETQY
V: TRBV5-1; CDR3: ASSFQDINTGELF
V: TRBV7-9; CDR3: ASSRSDGQGNTEAF
V: TRBV5-1; CDR3: ASSKEQGNQPQH
V: TRBV10-2; CDR3: ASAATSGSGGELF
V: TRBV11-3; CDR3: ASSLGELDTQY
V: TRBV5-1; CDR3: ASSLEPNTEAF
V: TRBV27; CDR3: ASSLTGEGYQPQH
V: TRBV19; CDR3: ASSIDGGPVEQF
V: TRBV9; CDR3: ASSVQGAMSNEKLF
V: TRBV19; CDR3: ATGDFITGVLNYGYT
V: TRBV6-6; CDR3: ASSPLQETEAF
V: TRBV7-2; CDR3: ASSRDRADTQY
V: TRBV7-9; CDR3: ASSPPGRGGYT
V: TRBV5-1; CDR3: ASSLSLPADTQY
V: TRBV10-3; CDR3: AISTGQLQETQY
V: TRBV5-1; CDR3: ASSLGLPLQY